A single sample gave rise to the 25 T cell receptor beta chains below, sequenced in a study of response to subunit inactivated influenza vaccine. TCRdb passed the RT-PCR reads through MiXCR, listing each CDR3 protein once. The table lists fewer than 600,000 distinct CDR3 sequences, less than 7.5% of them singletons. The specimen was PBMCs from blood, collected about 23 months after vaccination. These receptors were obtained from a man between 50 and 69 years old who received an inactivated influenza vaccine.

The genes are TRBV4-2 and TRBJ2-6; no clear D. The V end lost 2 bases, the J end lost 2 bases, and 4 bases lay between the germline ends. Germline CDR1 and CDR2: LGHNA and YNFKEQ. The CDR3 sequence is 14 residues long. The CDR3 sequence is CASSQRTGANVLTF. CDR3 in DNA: TGTGCCAGCAGCCAACGGACTGGGGCCAACGTCCTGACTTTC.

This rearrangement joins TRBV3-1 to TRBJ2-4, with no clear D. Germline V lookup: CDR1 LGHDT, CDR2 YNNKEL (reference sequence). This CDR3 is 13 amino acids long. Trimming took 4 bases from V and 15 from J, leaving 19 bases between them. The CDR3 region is CASSPSTLTGVYF. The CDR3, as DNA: TGTGCCAGCAGCCCCTCCACGCTGACGGGTGTGTACTTC.

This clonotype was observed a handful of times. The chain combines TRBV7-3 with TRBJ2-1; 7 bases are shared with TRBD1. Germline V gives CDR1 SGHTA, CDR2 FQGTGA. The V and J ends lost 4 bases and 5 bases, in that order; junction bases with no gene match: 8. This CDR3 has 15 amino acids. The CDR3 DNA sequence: TGTGCCAGCAGCTCCGGTGAGGGGGCGGACAATGAGCAGTTCTTC. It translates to CASSSGEGADNEQFF.

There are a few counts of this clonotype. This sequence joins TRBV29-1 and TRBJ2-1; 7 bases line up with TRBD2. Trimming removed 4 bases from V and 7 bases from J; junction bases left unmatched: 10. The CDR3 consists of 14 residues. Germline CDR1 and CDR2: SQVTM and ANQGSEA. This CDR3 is CSVVPREVRNEQFF. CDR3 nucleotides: TGCAGCGTTGTTCCCCGGGAGGTTAGGAATGAGCAGTTCTTC.

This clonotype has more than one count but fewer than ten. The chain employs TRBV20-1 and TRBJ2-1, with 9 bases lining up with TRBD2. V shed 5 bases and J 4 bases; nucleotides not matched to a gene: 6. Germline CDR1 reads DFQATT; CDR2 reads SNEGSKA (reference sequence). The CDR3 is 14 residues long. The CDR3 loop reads CSAGGAGGYNEQFF. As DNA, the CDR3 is TGCAGTGCTGGAGGAGCGGGAGGTTACAATGAGCAGTTCTTC.

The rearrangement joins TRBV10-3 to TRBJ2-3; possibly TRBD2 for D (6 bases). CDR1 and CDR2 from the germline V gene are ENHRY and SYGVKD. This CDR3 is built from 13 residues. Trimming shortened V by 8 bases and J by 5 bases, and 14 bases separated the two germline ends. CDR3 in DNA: TGTGCCATCTCGGGACTCGTTAAAGATACGCAGTATTTT. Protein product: CAISGLVKDTQYF.

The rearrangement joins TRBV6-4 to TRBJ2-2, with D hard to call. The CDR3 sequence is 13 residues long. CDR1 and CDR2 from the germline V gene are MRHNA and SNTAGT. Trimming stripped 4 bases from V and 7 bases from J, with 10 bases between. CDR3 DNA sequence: TGTGCCAGCAGTGCTAACGGAATCGGGGAGCTGTTTTTT. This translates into CASSANGIGELFF.

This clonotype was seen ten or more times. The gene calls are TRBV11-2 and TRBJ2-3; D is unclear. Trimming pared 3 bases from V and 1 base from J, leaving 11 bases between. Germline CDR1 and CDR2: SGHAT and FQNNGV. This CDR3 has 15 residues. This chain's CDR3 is CASSLFSAGTDTQYF. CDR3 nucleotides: TGTGCCAGCAGCTTGTTTTCGGCGGGCACAGATACGCAGTATTTT.

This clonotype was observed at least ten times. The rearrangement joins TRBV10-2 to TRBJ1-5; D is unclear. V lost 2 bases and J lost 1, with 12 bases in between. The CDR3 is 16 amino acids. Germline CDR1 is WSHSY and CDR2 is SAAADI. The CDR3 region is CASSERAGPSNQPQHF. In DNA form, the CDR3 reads TGCGCCAGCAGTGAGAGGGCAGGCCCCAGCAATCAGCCCCAGCATTTT.

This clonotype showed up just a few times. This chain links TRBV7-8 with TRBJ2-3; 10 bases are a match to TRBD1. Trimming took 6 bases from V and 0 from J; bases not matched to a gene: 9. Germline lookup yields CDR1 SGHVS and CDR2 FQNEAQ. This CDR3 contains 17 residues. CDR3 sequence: CASSPRGTGASTDTQYF. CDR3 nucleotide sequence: TGTGCCAGCAGTCCAAGGGGGACAGGGGCTAGCACAGATACGCAGTATTTT.

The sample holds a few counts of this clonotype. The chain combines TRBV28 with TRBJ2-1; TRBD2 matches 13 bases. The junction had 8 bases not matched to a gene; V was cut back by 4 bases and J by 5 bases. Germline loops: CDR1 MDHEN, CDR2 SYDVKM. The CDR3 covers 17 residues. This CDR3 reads CASSSLPGLAGNNEQFF. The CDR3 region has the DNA TGTGCCAGCAGTTCCCTCCCGGGACTAGCGGGAAACAATGAGCAGTTCTTC.

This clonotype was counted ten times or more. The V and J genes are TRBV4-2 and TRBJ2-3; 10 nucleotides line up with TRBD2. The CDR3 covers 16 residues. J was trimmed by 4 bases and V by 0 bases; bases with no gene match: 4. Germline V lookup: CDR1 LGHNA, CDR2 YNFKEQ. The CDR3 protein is CASSQEKREGADTQYF. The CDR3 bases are TGTGCCAGCAGCCAAGAGAAGCGGGAGGGTGCAGATACGCAGTATTTT.

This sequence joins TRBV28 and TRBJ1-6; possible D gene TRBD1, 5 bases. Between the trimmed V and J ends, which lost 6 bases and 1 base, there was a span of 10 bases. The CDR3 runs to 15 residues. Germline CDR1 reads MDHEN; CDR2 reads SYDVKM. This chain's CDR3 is CASRGGGSYNSPLHF. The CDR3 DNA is TGTGCCAGCAGGGGGGGTGGGTCCTATAATTCACCCCTCCACTTT.

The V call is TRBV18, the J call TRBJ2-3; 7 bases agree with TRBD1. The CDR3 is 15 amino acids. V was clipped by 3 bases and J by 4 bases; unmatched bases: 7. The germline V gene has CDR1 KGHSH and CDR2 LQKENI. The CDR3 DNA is TGTGCCAGCTCACCTCAATACAGGGGTGCAGATACGCAGTATTTT. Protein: CASSPQYRGADTQYF.

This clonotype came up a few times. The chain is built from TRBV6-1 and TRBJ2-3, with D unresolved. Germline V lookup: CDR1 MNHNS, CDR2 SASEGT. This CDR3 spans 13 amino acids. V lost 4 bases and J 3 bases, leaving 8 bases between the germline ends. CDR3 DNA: TGTGCCAGCAGTGTAGGCACGACAGATACGCAGTATTTT. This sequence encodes CASSVGTTDTQYF.

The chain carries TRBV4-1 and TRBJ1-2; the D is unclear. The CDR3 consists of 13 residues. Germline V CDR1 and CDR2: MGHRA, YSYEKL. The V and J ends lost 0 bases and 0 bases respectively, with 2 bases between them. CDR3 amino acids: CASSQDPNYGYTF. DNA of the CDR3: TGCGCCAGCAGCCAAGATCCTAACTATGGCTACACCTTC.

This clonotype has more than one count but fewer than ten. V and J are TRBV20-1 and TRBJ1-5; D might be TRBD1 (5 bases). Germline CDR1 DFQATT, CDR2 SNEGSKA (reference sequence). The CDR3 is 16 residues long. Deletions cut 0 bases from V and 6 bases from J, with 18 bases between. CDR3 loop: CSARDRSAGSGQPQHF. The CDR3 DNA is TGCAGTGCTAGAGATCGGTCGGCAGGGTCAGGTCAGCCCCAGCATTTT.

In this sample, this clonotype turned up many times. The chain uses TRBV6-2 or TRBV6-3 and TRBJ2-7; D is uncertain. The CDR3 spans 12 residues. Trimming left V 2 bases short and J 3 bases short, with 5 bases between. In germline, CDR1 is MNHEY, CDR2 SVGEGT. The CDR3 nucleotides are TGTGCCAGCAGTTACCCAAACTACGAGCAGTACTTC. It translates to CASSYPNYEQYF.

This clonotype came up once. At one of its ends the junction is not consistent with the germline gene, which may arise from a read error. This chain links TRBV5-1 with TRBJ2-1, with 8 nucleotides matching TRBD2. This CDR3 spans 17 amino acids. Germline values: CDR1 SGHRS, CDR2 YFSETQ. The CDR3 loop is CASSFGGGPSSYYEQFF. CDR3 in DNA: TGCGCCAGCAGCTTCGGGGGGGGCCCGAGCTCCTACTATGAGCAGTTCTTC.

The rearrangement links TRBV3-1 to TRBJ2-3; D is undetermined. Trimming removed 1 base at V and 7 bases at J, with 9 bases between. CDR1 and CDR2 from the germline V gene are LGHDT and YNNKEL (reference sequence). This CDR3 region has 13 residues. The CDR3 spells CASSQADLYTQYF. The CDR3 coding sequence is TGTGCCAGCAGCCAAGCCGACTTGTATACGCAGTATTTT.

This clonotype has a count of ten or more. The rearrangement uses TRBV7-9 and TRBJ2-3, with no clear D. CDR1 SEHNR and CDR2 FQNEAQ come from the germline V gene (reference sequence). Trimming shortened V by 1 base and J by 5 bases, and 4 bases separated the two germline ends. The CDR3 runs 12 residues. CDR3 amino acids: CASSLVIDTQYF. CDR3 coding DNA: TGTGCCAGCAGCTTAGTGATAGATACGCAGTATTTT. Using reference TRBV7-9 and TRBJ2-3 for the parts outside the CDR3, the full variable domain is DTGVSQNPRHKITKRGQNVTFRCDPISEHNRLYWYRQTLGQGPEFLTYFQNEAQLEKSRLLSDRFSAERPKGSFSTLEIQRTEQGDSAMYLCASSLVIDTQYFGPGTRLTVL.

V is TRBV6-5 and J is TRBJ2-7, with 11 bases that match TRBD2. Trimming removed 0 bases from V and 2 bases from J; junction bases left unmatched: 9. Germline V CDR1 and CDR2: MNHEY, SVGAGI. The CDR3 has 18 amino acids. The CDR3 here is CASSYSILAGGQPYEQYF. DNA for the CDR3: TGTGCCAGCAGTTACTCGATCCTAGCGGGGGGACAACCCTACGAGCAGTACTTC.

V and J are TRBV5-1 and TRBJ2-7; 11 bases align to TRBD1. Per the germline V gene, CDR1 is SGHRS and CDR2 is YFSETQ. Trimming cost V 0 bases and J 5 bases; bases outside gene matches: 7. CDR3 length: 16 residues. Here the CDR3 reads CASSLGGQGGRHEQYF. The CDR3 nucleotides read TGCGCCAGCAGCTTGGGGGGACAGGGGGGAAGGCACGAGCAGTACTTC. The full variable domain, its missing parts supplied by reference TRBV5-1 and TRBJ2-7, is KAGVTQTPRYLIKTRGQQVTLSCSPISGHRSVSWYQQTPGQGLQFLFEYFSETQRNKGNFPGRFSGRQFSNSRSEMNVSTLELGDSALYLCASSLGGQGGRHEQYFGPGTRLTVT.

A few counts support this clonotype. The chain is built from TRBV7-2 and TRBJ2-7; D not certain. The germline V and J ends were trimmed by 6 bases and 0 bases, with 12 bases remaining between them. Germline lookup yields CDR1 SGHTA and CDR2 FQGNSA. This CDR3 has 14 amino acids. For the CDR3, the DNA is TGTGCCAGCAGGGGTTTGGGGTCCTCCTACGAGCAGTACTTC. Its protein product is CASRGLGSSYEQYF. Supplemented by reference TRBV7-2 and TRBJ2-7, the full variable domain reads GAGVSQSPSNKVTEKGKDVELRCDPISGHTALYWYRQSLGQGLEFLIYFQGNSAPDKSGLPSDRFSAERTGGSVSTLTIQRTQQEDSAVYLCASRGLGSSYEQYFGPGTRLTVT.

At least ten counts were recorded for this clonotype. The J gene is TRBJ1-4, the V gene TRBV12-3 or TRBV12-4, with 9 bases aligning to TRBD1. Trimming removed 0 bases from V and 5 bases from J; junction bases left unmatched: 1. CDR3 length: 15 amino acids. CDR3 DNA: TGTGCCAGCAGTTTAGCCGGGACAGGGAATGAAAAACTGTTTTTT. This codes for CASSLAGTGNEKLFF.